Given below is one T cell receptor (beta chain) in context. Its antigen is still unknown. Trimming stripped 6 bases from V and 6 bases from J, with 9 bases between. CDR1 and CDR2 from the germline V gene are MNHEY and SVGAGI. The CDR3 has 11 residues. This sample is part of a study of graft-versus-host responses after intestinal transplantation. Once graft tissue had been processed, intraepithelial and lamina propria lymphocytes were released. Some clones are missing from TCRdb's copy, which holds only in-frame ones; the method was immunoSEQ multiplex PCR. The data hold about 23,000 clones, with roughly 79% observed a single time. The study, taken as a whole, reports: The presence of high graft-versus-host to host-versus-graft clonal ratios in allografts characterized patients with graft-donor T cell macrochimerism.

The TCR comes from a human patient who received an intestinal transplant, so some T cells may come from the graft donor. The rearrangement uses TRBV6-5 and TRBJ2-7; possibly TRBD1 for D (6 bases). This specimen was ileum tissue, taken 12 days after intestinal transplant. The CDR3 nucleotides read TGTGCCAGCAGGATACAGGGCGAGCAGTACTTC. Its protein is CASRIQGEQYF.